This T cell receptor (beta chain) was found in a study of beta chain features in type 1 diabetes. Of note for this clone: Its antigen is undetermined.

Sorting with CD45RO/CCR7/CD25/CD127/CD95/CD27 yielded naive, central memory, regulatory and stem-like memory CD4+ cells. Germline-derived CDR1 and CDR2 are SGHTA and FQGNSA. The CDR3 is 17 residues long. The germline V and J ends were trimmed by 3 bases and 4 bases, with 20 bases remaining between them. Broader study findings: Among all four CD4+ subsets, Type 1 diabetes patients had TCRB CDR3s that were moderately but significantly shorter. In comparison with healthy donors, patients had naive, central memory and Treg TCRB repertoires that appeared more similar.

Investigators reverse transcribed all isolated RNA, so they sequenced expressed TCRB transcripts. Regulatory, naive and central memory T cell samples averaged around 3.6 million reads. The method was immunoSEQ multiplex PCR; TCRdb's version includes in-frame clones alone and lacks a portion of them. This sample has about 700,000 clones, with roughly 12% found just once. This receptor was taken from a young man with type 1 diabetes. The chain recombines TRBV7-2 with TRBJ2-3; D is perhaps TRBD1 (6 bases). Input material: naive CD4+ T cells from blood. The CDR3 loop reads CASSFRGAAGAADTQYF. The CDR3, as DNA: TGTGCCAGCAGCTTTAGAGGTGCGGCAGGGGCGGCAGATACGCAGTATTTT.